This T cell receptor (beta chain) was recorded in a study of CD8 T cells in ankylosing spondylitis. Quantitative barcoded 5'-RACE was used to prepare TCR beta libraries. From the 5' RACE reads, TCRdb called clonotypes with MiXCR, one entry per CDR3 protein. The sample includes some 87,000 distinct CDR3 sequences, around 10% of them seen just once. The CDR3 totals 12 residues. Germline V gives CDR1 LGHDT, CDR2 YNNKEL (reference sequence). V shed 6 bases and J shed 9 bases, with 13 bases lying between them. This clonotype was detected ten times or more. The antigen remains unidentified. Notes on the study in general: Those disease-linked clones were CD8+; they were also relatively rare in peripheral blood. The clones that were linked to disease were reported to be significantly enriched in matched synovial fluid samples from ankylosing spondylitis patients. What seemed typical of ankylosing spondylitis blood was a TCR beta motif built from fewer than ten highly homologous variants.

This sequence joins TRBV3-1 and TRBJ2-3; D remains unclear. This sequence originates from a male donor with ankylosing spondylitis or in good health (not recorded which). What was sequenced was blood, either unsorted or a sorted T cell fraction (not recorded which). This CDR3 reads CASSRARATQYF. CDR3 DNA sequence: TGTGCCAGCAGTCGGGCTCGGGCGACGCAGTATTTT.